This entry concerns a single TCR beta chain. These data belong to a study of T cell responses to AZD1222 COVID-19 vaccine. Data came from immunoSEQ multiplex PCR; TCRdb stores just in-frame clones and leaves some out. Seen here are about 190,000 clones, 87% observed once, and the top ten hold 2.7%. This TCR was sampled from an adult in good health. The sample was peripheral blood, taken on day 0 of MenACWY control vaccination.

CDR3 in DNA: TGTGCCAGCAGCCCCCAGTTTGGGAGAAGTGAGCAGTTCTTC. It yields the protein CASSPQFGRSEQFF. This rearrangement joins TRBV9 to TRBJ2-1, with D perhaps TRBD2 (5 bases). Germline V CDR1 and CDR2: SGDLS, YYNGEE. This CDR3 contains 14 residues. V was shortened by 4 bases and J by 9 bases, with 17 bases between the two germline ends.